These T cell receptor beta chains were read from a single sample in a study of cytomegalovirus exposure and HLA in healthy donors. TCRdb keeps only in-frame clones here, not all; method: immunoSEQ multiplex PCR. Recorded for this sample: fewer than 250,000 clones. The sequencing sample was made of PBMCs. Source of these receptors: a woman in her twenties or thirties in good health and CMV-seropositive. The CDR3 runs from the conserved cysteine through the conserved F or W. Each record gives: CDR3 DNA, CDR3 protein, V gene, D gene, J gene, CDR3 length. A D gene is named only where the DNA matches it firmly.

cdr3_nt: TGTGCCAGCAGGGGCCTTTATAATGAAAAACTGTTTTTT
cdr3_aa: CASRGLYNEKLFF
v_call: TRBV6-1
d_call: .
j_call: TRBJ1-4
cdr3_length: 13

cdr3_nt: TGTGCCAGCAGTTTACAGGGCATCGGGGAGCTGTTTTTT
cdr3_aa: CASSLQGIGELFF
v_call: TRBV6-6
d_call: .
j_call: TRBJ2-2
cdr3_length: 13

cdr3_nt: TGTGCCAGCACAACCCGTTCGACAGTCCAAGAGACCCAGTACTTC
cdr3_aa: CASTTRSTVQETQYF
v_call: TRBV7-2
d_call: .
j_call: TRBJ2-5
cdr3_length: 15

cdr3_nt: TGTGCCAGTAGAGAGGACAGGTCTCGAACTGAAGCTTTCTTT
cdr3_aa: CASREDRSRTEAFF
v_call: TRBV19
d_call: TRBD1
j_call: TRBJ1-1
cdr3_length: 14

cdr3_nt: TGTGCCAGCAGTCCACGCTGGACAGGGGATGGCTACACCTTC
cdr3_aa: CASSPRWTGDGYTF
v_call: TRBV6-1
d_call: TRBD1
j_call: TRBJ1-2
cdr3_length: 14

cdr3_nt: TGTGCCAGCAGCGTAGTGCAGGATGGCGGCTACACCTTC
cdr3_aa: CASSVVQDGGYTF
v_call: TRBV9
d_call: .
j_call: TRBJ1-2
cdr3_length: 13

cdr3_nt: TGTGCCAGCAGCATCGACGGGACAGGGATCGAGCAGTACTTC
cdr3_aa: CASSIDGTGIEQYF
v_call: TRBV2
d_call: TRBD1
j_call: TRBJ2-7
cdr3_length: 14

cdr3_nt: TGTGCCAGCAAGGGCGTCAGCGGGAGTTACGAGCAGTACTTC
cdr3_aa: CASKGVSGSYEQYF
v_call: TRBV27
d_call: TRBD2
j_call: TRBJ2-7
cdr3_length: 14

cdr3_nt: TGCGCCAGCAGCCAAAGGCCACCGATGGGACTTAGTGGCTACACCTTC
cdr3_aa: CASSQRPPMGLSGYTF
v_call: TRBV4-1
d_call: .
j_call: TRBJ1-2
cdr3_length: 16

cdr3_nt: TGTGCCAGCAGCGGCGGAGTCGGGACAGACTACAATGAGCAGTTCTTC
cdr3_aa: CASSGGVGTDYNEQFF
v_call: TRBV9
d_call: TRBD1
j_call: TRBJ2-1
cdr3_length: 16